This T cell receptor (beta chain) was found in a study of T cell repertoires in cytomegalovirus infection. Study background: A matching HLA type, together with CMV infection, was signaled by public TCR beta signatures. Overall study findings and caveats: In two of eight donors, the top clonotype was HLA-C-restricted CMV-specific. Summed public TCR beta family frequency identified CMV carriers bearing the relevant HLA.

There are many counts of this clonotype. What it recognizes is unknown. Trimming stripped 1 base from V and 0 bases from J, with 11 bases between. Germline V gene sequence: CDR1 SGHTA, CDR2 FQGNSA. The CDR3 loop spans 16 amino acids. Using its own MiXCR run on the reads, TCRdb lists one record per CDR3 protein. Of about 260,000 distinct CDR3 sequences listed, 12% to 15% are singletons. V gene TRBV7-2 combines with J gene TRBJ2-3; either TRBD1 or TRBD2 may fit D (6 bases each). The sequence was obtained from a human donor in good health (CMV status not recorded). Some clones in this sample may be carry-over from other donors' samples. What was sequenced was PBMCs. The CDR3 DNA reads as TGTGCCAGCAGCTTAGGGGGGGCGGGGAGCACAGATACGCAGTATTTT. Translating it yields CASSLGGAGSTDTQYF.